These 28 T cell receptor beta chains originate from one sample sequenced in a study of shared clonotypes between healthy human individuals. Data came from immunoSEQ multiplex PCR; TCRdb stores just in-frame clones and leaves some out. The sample has over 2,000,000 clones; about 93% are singletons. Terminally differentiated effector memory CD45RA+ cells were excluded by CCR7 positive selection of CD45RO-negative cells. The sample was naive CD8+ T cells from PBMCs. These receptors all stem from a young man in good health. Some clones in this sample may be carry-over from other donors' samples.

The V and J genes are TRBV4-1 and TRBJ1-5, with a weak D call TRBD1 (6 bases). The CDR3 has 14 residues. Germline V lookup: CDR1 MGHRA, CDR2 YSYEKL. Trimming took 4 bases from V and 5 from J, leaving 12 bases between them. CDR3 sequence reads: CASSLLGGDQPQHF. In DNA, the CDR3 is TGCGCCAGCAGCCTCCTAGGGGGGGATCAGCCCCAGCATTTT.

V and J are TRBV7-9 and TRBJ2-5, with 7 bases aligning to TRBD1. This CDR3 region has 16 residues. The junction had 9 bases not matched to a gene; V was cut back by 4 bases and J by 1 base. CDR1 SEHNR and CDR2 FQNEAQ come from the germline V gene (reference sequence). Here the CDR3 DNA reads TGTGCCAGCAGCTCAACCAAACAGGGGATCCAAGAGACCCAGTACTTC. Residues: CASSSTKQGIQETQYF. The full variable domain, with the rest looked up from reference TRBV7-9 and TRBJ2-5, is DTGVSQNPRHKITKRGQNVTFRCDPISEHNRLYWYRQTLGQGPEFLTYFQNEAQLEKSRLLSDRFSAERPKGSFSTLEIQRTEQGDSAMYLCASSSTKQGIQETQYFGPGTRLLVL.

For this clone: The same CDR3 also results from other DNA sequences found in this sample. The chain carries TRBV19 and TRBJ2-1; 8 positions match TRBD2. The V gene end was trimmed by 1 base and the J gene end by 3 bases; junction bases not matched to a gene: 2. Germline-derived CDR1 and CDR2 are LNHDA and SQIVND (reference sequence). The CDR3 has 15 residues. The CDR3 here is CASSIGLAGYNEQFF. CDR3 nucleotide sequence: TGTGCCAGTAGTATAGGGCTAGCGGGCTACAATGAGCAGTTCTTC. The entire variable domain, with the rest obtained from reference TRBV19 and TRBJ2-1, is as follows: DGGITQSPKYLFRKEGQNVTLSCEQNLNHDAMYWYRQDPGQGLRLIYYSQIVNDFQKGDIAEGYSVSREKKESFPLTVTSAQKNPTAFYLCASSIGLAGYNEQFFGPGTRLTVL.

This sequence joins TRBV5-1 and TRBJ2-2; TRBD1 or TRBD2 may be the D gene (5 bases each). This CDR3 has 14 amino acids. Trimming removed 4 bases at V and 6 bases at J, with 13 bases between. Germline CDR1 reads SGHRS; CDR2 reads YFSETQ. CDR3 sequence: CASSLRGVAGELFF. The CDR3 DNA is TGCGCCAGCAGCCTGAGAGGGGTGGCCGGGGAGCTGTTTTTT.

V gene TRBV29-1 combines with J gene TRBJ1-2; maybe TRBD1 (5 bases). CDR1 is SQVTM and CDR2 is ANQGSEA in the germline V gene. The CDR3 runs 15 residues. V was cut by 3 bases and J by 2 bases, with 16 bases left in between. In DNA, the CDR3 is TGCAGCGTTGACAGGGACGGAGTCCTAAACTATGGCTACACCTTC. Encoded protein: CSVDRDGVLNYGYTF.

The rearrangement links TRBV7-8 to TRBJ2-1; maybe TRBD2 (6 bases). Trimming took off 1 base at V and 6 bases at J, with 10 bases between the two ends. The CDR3 spans 14 residues. The germline V gene encodes CDR1 SGHVS and CDR2 FQNEAQ. The CDR3 coding sequence is TGTGCCAGCAGCTTAGTGGGGACTGGCAATGAGCAGTTCTTC. It encodes CASSLVGTGNEQFF. The full variable domain, in which reference TRBV7-8 and TRBJ2-1 provide the parts outside the CDR3, is GAGVSQSPRYKVAKRGQDVALRCDPISGHVSLFWYQQALGQGPEFLTYFQNEAQLDKSGLPSDRFFAERPEGSVSTLKIQRTQQEDSAVYLCASSLVGTGNEQFFGPGTRLTVL.

The chain joins TRBV27 to TRBJ1-4, with TRBD1 as a possible D gene (6 bases). CDR1 and CDR2 from the germline V gene are MNHEY and SMNVEV (reference sequence). The germline V and J ends were trimmed by 6 bases and 8 bases, with 16 bases remaining between them. This CDR3 contains 14 residues. This CDR3 is CASRMAGEAEKLFF. DNA of the CDR3: TGTGCCAGCAGAATGGCAGGGGAGGCAGAAAAACTGTTTTTT.

This chain connects TRBV6-1 to TRBJ2-7; no clear D. CDR1 is MNHNS and CDR2 is SASEGT in the germline V gene. V lost 6 bases to trimming and J lost 3 bases, with 9 bases between them. CDR3 size: 12 residues. The CDR3 DNA is TGTGCCAGCAGATGGAGTGGCTACGAGCAGTACTTC. Protein sequence: CASRWSGYEQYF.

V is TRBV9 and J is TRBJ1-2; D remains unclear. The CDR3 extends over 12 amino acids. The V and J ends lost 3 bases and 6 bases respectively, with 9 bases between them. Germline V gene lookup returns CDR1 SGDLS and CDR2 YYNGEE. CDR3 in amino acids: CASSETGNGYTF. The CDR3 DNA sequence: TGTGCCAGCAGCGAGACGGGGAATGGCTACACCTTC.

The chain is built from TRBV7-9 and TRBJ2-1; D is tentatively TRBD1 or TRBD2 (5 bases each). This CDR3 is 13 amino acids long. CDR1 is SEHNR and CDR2 is FQNEAQ in the germline V gene (reference sequence). V was trimmed by 7 bases and J by 7 bases, leaving 14 bases between them. The CDR3 bases are TGTGCCAGCACCCCGGGACGCAGTAATGAGCAGTTCTTC. This sequence encodes CASTPGRSNEQFF.

The chain uses TRBV4-3 and TRBJ2-7; 8 positions match TRBD1. Per the germline V gene, CDR1 is LGHNA and CDR2 is YSLEER. With V trimmed by 4 bases and J by 3 bases, 14 bases remained unmatched. The CDR3 has 17 amino acids. The CDR3 sequence: CASSLNLRGTGSYEQYF. The CDR3 nucleotides read TGCGCCAGCAGCCTTAACCTAAGAGGGACAGGCAGCTACGAGCAGTACTTC.

The CDR3 protein is CASSSPYHIRDRYYEQYF. For the CDR3, the DNA is TGTGCCAGCAGCTCACCCTACCACATACGGGACAGATACTACGAGCAGTACTTC. This chain connects TRBV7-8 to TRBJ2-7, with TRBD1 matching 7 bases. Trimming removed 4 bases from V and 3 bases from J; junction bases left unmatched: 18. Germline V gene sequence: CDR1 SGHVS, CDR2 FQNEAQ. This CDR3 spans 18 amino acids.

The V call is TRBV25-1, the J call TRBJ2-3, with 10 bases aligning to TRBD1. Germline V gene sequence: CDR1 MGHDK, CDR2 SYGVNS. This CDR3 has 18 amino acids. The ends lost 3 bases at V and 1 base at J; junction bases unmatched: 10. The CDR3 sequence is CASSDRDRGRFGTDTQYF. In nucleotides, the CDR3 is TGTGCCAGCAGTGATCGGGACAGGGGCAGATTCGGCACAGATACGCAGTATTTT.

The chain carries TRBV19 and TRBJ1-2, with D unresolved. The germline V and J ends were trimmed by 1 base and 6 bases, with 12 bases remaining between them. Germline V CDR1 and CDR2: LNHDA, SQIVND (reference sequence). The CDR3 sequence is 14 residues long. CDR3 region: CASSIAGDPNGYTF. Written as DNA, the CDR3 is TGTGCCAGTAGTATAGCGGGCGATCCGAATGGCTACACCTTC.

This clone was found a few times. The V and J genes are TRBV19 and TRBJ2-2; 7 bases align to TRBD2. The germline CDR1 and CDR2 sequences are LNHDA and SQIVND (reference sequence). J gave up 7 bases and V 8 bases, and 4 bases lay outside the gene matches. The CDR3 runs to 12 residues. The CDR3 loop is CASFAGVGELFF. The CDR3 coding sequence is TGTGCCAGTTTTGCGGGAGTCGGGGAGCTGTTTTTT.

CDR3 bases: TGTGCCAGCAGCCGAGGACAGCTCTCCTACGAGCAGTACTTC. Its protein product is CASSRGQLSYEQYF. The chain combines TRBV2 with TRBJ2-5; perhaps TRBD1 as D (6 bases). The J call is uncertain, as TRBJ2-7 better fits the DNA end. The CDR3 spans 14 residues. From germline, CDR1 is SNHLY and CDR2 FYNNEI.

The chain uses TRBV7-2 and TRBJ2-7, with D maybe TRBD2 (6 bases). The germline gives CDR1 SGHTA, CDR2 FQGNSA. V lost 6 bases and J lost 0, with 12 bases in between. This CDR3 comprises 14 residues. The CDR3 region has the DNA TGTGCCAGCAGTGTTAGCGGTACCTCCTACGAGCAGTACTTC. This translates into CASSVSGTSYEQYF.

This clone was seen more than once but under ten times. V is TRBV29-1 and J is TRBJ1-1; D is unclear. The CDR3 is 12 residues long. Germline V gene lookup returns CDR1 SQVTM and CDR2 ANQGSEA. The ends were cut back, 2 bases at V and 1 base at J, with 5 bases in the middle. CDR3 coding DNA: TGCAGCGTTGAATCCAGGAACACTGAAGCTTTCTTT. It specifies CSVESRNTEAFF.

The chain is built from TRBV29-1 and TRBJ2-1, with TRBD1 matching over 7 bases. V shed 1 base and J 7 bases; nucleotides not matched to a gene: 13. The CDR3 sequence is 16 residues long. Germline V gene data show CDR1 as SQVTM and CDR2 as ANQGSEA. The CDR3 nucleotides are TGCAGCGTTGAAGGCCACTCCGGGACAGTCTTAAATGAGCAGTTCTTC. It codes for CSVEGHSGTVLNEQFF.

V and J are TRBV2 and TRBJ1-1; D possibly corresponds to TRBD1 (6 bases). V lost 7 bases and J lost 5, with 17 bases in between. This CDR3 is 14 amino acids long. The germline gives CDR1 SNHLY, CDR2 FYNNEI. The CDR3 region has the DNA TGTGCCAGCAACGGAGGGGGGGCGAGGACTGAAGCTTTCTTT. This gives the protein CASNGGGARTEAFF.

The chain uses TRBV7-8 and TRBJ1-1, with no clear D. The ends were cut back, 5 bases at V and 0 bases at J, with 13 bases in the middle. This CDR3 spans 15 amino acids. In germline, CDR1 is SGHVS, CDR2 FQNEAQ. As DNA, the CDR3 is TGTGCCAGCAGCCCGACACGGTTCATGAACACTGAAGCTTTCTTT. This translates into CASSPTRFMNTEAFF.

The genes are TRBV6-5 and TRBJ2-7, with 10 positions matching TRBD2. Per the germline V gene, CDR1 is MNHEY and CDR2 is SVGAGI. There are 15 residues in the CDR3. The V gene end was trimmed by 6 bases and the J gene end by 3 bases; junction bases not matched to a gene: 8. CDR3 nucleotide sequence: TGTGCCAGCAGCCAAAGCGGGAGGGCCCTCTACGAGCAGTACTTC. Protein product: CASSQSGRALYEQYF.

Comments on this clone: The same CDR3 also results from other DNA sequences found in this sample. The J gene is TRBJ1-3, the V gene TRBV29-1; possibly TRBD1 for D (6 bases). The germline V gene encodes CDR1 SQVTM and CDR2 ANQGSEA. The CDR3 runs 13 residues. Between the trimmed V and J ends, which lost 2 bases and 1 base, there was a span of 6 bases. CDR3 region: CSVETGSGNTIYF. Written as DNA, the CDR3 is TGCAGCGTTGAAACAGGGTCTGGAAACACCATATATTTT.

The chain combines TRBV6-6 with TRBJ1-1; 7 bases fit TRBD1. The ends lost 5 bases at V and 0 bases at J; junction bases unmatched: 6. Germline V gene lookup returns CDR1 MNHNY and CDR2 SVGAGI (reference sequence). CDR3 size: 15 residues. Here the CDR3 DNA reads TGTGCCAGCAGTACCCCGGGACAGCTGAACACTGAAGCTTTCTTT. Its translation is CASSTPGQLNTEAFF.

Note on this clone: Other DNA sequences in the sample encode the same CDR3. The rearrangement links TRBV19 to TRBJ1-5, with a tentative D call TRBD1 (5 bases). The germline V gene encodes CDR1 LNHDA and CDR2 SQIVND (reference sequence). V lost 3 bases to trimming and J lost 5 bases, with 11 bases between them. The CDR3 contains 14 residues. The CDR3 bases are TGTGCCAGTAGTATTCGCGACAGAGATCAGCCCCAGCATTTT. Its translation is CASSIRDRDQPQHF.

J is TRBJ1-2 and V is TRBV11-2; D possibly corresponds to TRBD1 (5 bases). Trimming pared 1 base from V and 5 bases from J, leaving 14 bases between. Germline CDR1 is SGHAT and CDR2 is FQNNGV. This CDR3 has 15 residues. The CDR3 nucleotides are TGTGCCAGCAGCTTAGTGATCGGGGGAACTTATGGCTACACCTTC. Protein product: CASSLVIGGTYGYTF.

The V and J genes are TRBV6-5 and TRBJ2-7; 11 nucleotides match TRBD1. V gave up 6 bases and J gave up 0 bases; unmatched junction bases: 4. The CDR3 runs 15 residues. Germline loops: CDR1 MNHEY, CDR2 SVGAGI. DNA of the CDR3: TGTGCCAGCAGCCTAGGGACAGGGGGCTCCTACGAGCAGTACTTC. Translated: CASSLGTGGSYEQYF.

The V gene is TRBV5-1, the J gene TRBJ2-7; 7 bases match TRBD1. CDR1 SGHRS and CDR2 YFSETQ come from the germline V gene. There are 16 residues in the CDR3. J was trimmed by 3 bases and V by 0 bases; bases with no gene match: 9. DNA for the CDR3: TGCGCCAGCAGCTTGGATAGGTTGGGACAGAACTACGAGCAGTACTTC. It translates to CASSLDRLGQNYEQYF. Looking up the rest from reference TRBV5-1 and TRBJ2-7 gives the full variable domain: KAGVTQTPRYLIKTRGQQVTLSCSPISGHRSVSWYQQTPGQGLQFLFEYFSETQRNKGNFPGRFSGRQFSNSRSEMNVSTLELGDSALYLCASSLDRLGQNYEQYFGPGTRLTVT.